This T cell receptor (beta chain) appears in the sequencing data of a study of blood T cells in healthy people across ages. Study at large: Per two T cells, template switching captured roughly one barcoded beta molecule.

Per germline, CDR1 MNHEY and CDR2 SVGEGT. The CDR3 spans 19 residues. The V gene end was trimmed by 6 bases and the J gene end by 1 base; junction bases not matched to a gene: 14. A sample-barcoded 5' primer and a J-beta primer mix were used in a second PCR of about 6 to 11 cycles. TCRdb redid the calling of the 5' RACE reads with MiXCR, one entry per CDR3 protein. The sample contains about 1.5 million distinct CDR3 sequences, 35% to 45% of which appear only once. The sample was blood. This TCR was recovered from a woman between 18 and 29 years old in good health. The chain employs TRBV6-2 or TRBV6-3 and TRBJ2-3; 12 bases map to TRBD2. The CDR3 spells CASSNYGLAGKGGTDTQYF. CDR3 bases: TGTGCCAGCAGCAATTACGGACTAGCGGGGAAGGGGGGCACAGATACGCAGTATTTT.